Following are 29 T cell receptor beta chains from one sample sequenced in a study of T-cell memory formation after mild COVID-19 (dated by TCRdb to about 2021). The protocol used for the library was 5' RACE. Instrument on record: Illumina NovaSeq 6000. The public reads were reanalyzed by TCRdb: fastp trimming at Q25, MiXCR alignment, in-frame beta chains only. Each entry is one CDR3 protein sequence, shown with its most common DNA and genes. The sample records about 180,000 distinct CDR3 sequences, 16% of which are singletons. The ten top clones hold roughly 2.1% of the sample. Sequenced input: PBMCs or a T cell subset sorted from them (not recorded which). These receptors were taken from an adult woman who had mild COVID-19 (a few samples of this study predate the infection). The sample titles of this study are shuffled in the database, so cell type and time point are left out; the donor was told from shared clones.

This clonotype was observed at least ten times. This chain links TRBV7-8 with TRBJ2-3; 7 bases align to TRBD1. This CDR3 is 14 amino acids long. The germline CDR1 and CDR2 sequences are SGHVS and FQNEAQ. V shed 7 bases, J shed 1 base, and the junction held 5 bases outside the gene matches. In DNA form, the CDR3 reads TGTGCCAGCAAGTTTAGGGGGCGCACAGATACGCAGTATTTT. Amino acid sequence: CASKFRGRTDTQYF. Full variable domain (rest looked up from reference TRBV7-8 and TRBJ2-3): GAGVSQSPRYKVAKRGQDVALRCDPISGHVSLFWYQQALGQGPEFLTYFQNEAQLDKSGLPSDRFFAERPEGSVSTLKIQRTQQEDSAVYLCASKFRGRTDTQYFGPGTRLTVL.

This clonotype was observed a few times. The chain is built from TRBV5-1 and TRBJ1-6, with a possible D match to TRBD1 (6 bases). Trimming cost V 5 bases and J 9 bases, with 15 bases left between them. Looked up from germline, CDR1 is SGHRS and CDR2 is YFSETQ. The CDR3 loop spans 14 amino acids. CDR3 DNA sequence: TGCGCCAGCAGATCGGACAGCGGTGGTTCACCCCTCCACTTT. Protein product: CASRSDSGGSPLHF. The full variable domain, its missing parts supplied by reference TRBV5-1 and TRBJ1-6, is KAGVTQTPRYLIKTRGQQVTLSCSPISGHRSVSWYQQTPGQGLQFLFEYFSETQRNKGNFPGRFSGRQFSNSRSEMNVSTLELGDSALYLCASRSDSGGSPLHFGNGTRLTVT.

This clonotype was counted a few times. The chain carries TRBV4-2 and TRBJ2-2; no definite D call. V gave up 4 bases and J gave up 5 bases, with 11 bases separating them. This CDR3 is 14 amino acids long. CDR1 and CDR2 (germline): LGHNA, YNFKEQ. For the CDR3, the DNA is TGTGCCAGCAGCCCCTCCAAGCGAACCGGGGAGCTGTTTTTT. It translates to CASSPSKRTGELFF.

J is TRBJ1-1 and V is TRBV20-1; D is undetermined. CDR1 is DFQATT, CDR2 SNEGSKA, per germline (reference sequence). Trimming removed 6 bases at V and 7 bases at J, with 9 bases between. The CDR3 totals 10 residues. CDR3 sequence reads: CSALHNEAFF. The CDR3 region has the DNA TGCAGTGCGCTTCATAATGAAGCTTTCTTT.

This chain joins TRBV29-1 and TRBJ2-5; D gene unclear. Germline V gene data show CDR1 as SQVTM and CDR2 as ANQGSEA. The CDR3 sequence is 8 residues long. Trimming removed 6 bases at V and 7 bases at J, with 3 bases between. The CDR3 DNA sequence: TGCAGCGTGGGGACCCAGTACTTC. Its protein is CSVGTQYF.

This clonotype was observed a few times. The chain combines TRBV12-3 or TRBV12-4 with TRBJ2-7; no clear D gene. Trimming took off 3 bases at V and 9 bases at J, with 12 bases between the two ends. The CDR3 is 12 residues long. The CDR3: CASSFRVTGQYF. In nucleotides, the CDR3 is TGTGCCAGCAGTTTTCGTGTGACCGGGCAGTACTTC.

V usage is TRBV29-1 and J usage is TRBJ2-5; no definite D call. This CDR3 spans 15 amino acids. Germline V gene sequence: CDR1 SQVTM, CDR2 ANQGSEA. Trimming took 4 bases from V and 5 from J, leaving 20 bases between them. CDR3 loop: CSVAFWTRTKETQYF. CDR3 DNA: TGCAGCGTTGCATTCTGGACCAGGACGAAGGAGACCCAGTACTTC.

This clonotype appeared many times. The chain employs TRBV15 and TRBJ2-5, with unresolved D. This CDR3 comprises 18 residues. Germline values: CDR1 LNHNV, CDR2 YYDKDF (reference sequence). With 2 bases removed from V and 6 bases from J, the gap between germline ends came to 25 bases. The DNA for the CDR3 is TGTGCCACCAGCAGATCTGACCTTCCCCCGGACGGCCGACAGACCCAGTACTTC. Translating gives CATSRSDLPPDGRQTQYF.

This chain joins TRBV20-1 and TRBJ2-3; no definite D call. V was pared by 5 bases and J by 2 bases, with 5 bases between. The CDR3 consists of 11 residues. The germline CDR1 and CDR2 sequences are DFQATT and SNEGSKA (reference sequence). CDR3 nucleotides: TGCAGTGCTGAGACCACAGATACGCAGTATTTT. This gives the protein CSAETTDTQYF.

This clonotype has a handful of counts. The chain couples TRBV20-1 to TRBJ2-3, with 9 bases aligning to TRBD2. V lost 6 bases and J lost 2; bases outside the gene matches: 3. The CDR3 has 13 residues. CDR1 DFQATT and CDR2 SNEGSKA come from the germline V gene (reference sequence). CDR3 coding DNA: TGCAGTGCCACTAGCGGGTCCACAGATACGCAGTATTTT. Its protein is CSATSGSTDTQYF.

This clonotype was recorded a few times. The chain has TRBV14 and TRBJ2-1; D perhaps matches TRBD2 (6 bases). Trimming took off 2 bases at V and 6 bases at J, with 11 bases between the two ends. Germline V gene data show CDR1 as SGHDN and CDR2 as FVKESK. The CDR3 is 14 residues long. CDR3 in amino acids: CASSQPAGPNEQFF. In DNA form, the CDR3 reads TGTGCCAGCAGCCAACCAGCGGGCCCCAATGAGCAGTTCTTC. The full variable domain, completed using reference TRBV14 and TRBJ2-1, is EAGVTQFPSHSVIEKGQTVTLRCDPISGHDNLYWYRRVMGKEIKFLLHFVKESKQDESGMPNNRFLAERTGGTYSTLKVQPAELEDSGVYFCASSQPAGPNEQFFGPGTRLTVL.

The V call is TRBV7-9, the J call TRBJ1-1; D gene uncertain. V was pared by 6 bases and J by 2 bases, with 22 bases between. The CDR3 has 17 residues. CDR1 SEHNR and CDR2 FQNEAQ come from the germline V gene (reference sequence). CDR3 nucleotide sequence: TGTGCCAGCAGGACTAATCCGGGCAGAAATCCTAACACTGAAGCTTTCTTT. Translated, it gives CASRTNPGRNPNTEAFF.

The CDR3 loop is CASSQDWDTQGSYEQYF. As DNA, the CDR3 is TGCGCCAGCAGCCAAGATTGGGACACCCAAGGCTCCTACGAGCAGTACTTC. J is TRBJ2-7 and V is TRBV4-3, with D maybe TRBD1 (6 bases). Germline CDR1 LGHNA, CDR2 YSLEER. The CDR3 contains 17 residues. V shed 0 bases and J shed 0 bases, with 15 bases lying between them.

This chain links TRBV3-1 with TRBJ1-6, with D possibly TRBD1 on 5 matching bases. This CDR3 is built from 13 residues. V was clipped by 5 bases and J by 9 bases, with 11 bases between them. CDR1 LGHDT and CDR2 YNNKEL come from the germline V gene (reference sequence). CDR3 amino acids: CASSAGSVSPLHF. The CDR3, as DNA: TGTGCCAGCAGCGCAGGGTCCGTTTCACCCCTCCACTTT. The whole variable domain, filled in from reference TRBV3-1 and TRBJ1-6, reads DTAVSQTPKYLVTQMGNDKSIKCEQNLGHDTMYWYKQDSKKFLKIMFSYNNKELIINETVPNRFSPKSPDKAHLNLHINSLELGDSAVYFCASSAGSVSPLHFGNGTRLTVT.

This clonotype appeared a few times. This sequence joins TRBV5-1 and TRBJ2-3, with 8 nucleotides matching TRBD2. The CDR3 has 19 residues. CDR1 is SGHRS and CDR2 is YFSETQ in the germline V gene. With 0 bases clipped from V and 0 bases from J, the junction kept 12 bases outside the gene matches. The CDR3 nucleotides are TGCGCCAGCAGCTTGGTACCTGGACTAGCAGGGACTAGCACAGATACGCAGTATTTT. It encodes CASSLVPGLAGTSTDTQYF. Looking up the rest from reference TRBV5-1 and TRBJ2-3 gives the full variable domain: KAGVTQTPRYLIKTRGQQVTLSCSPISGHRSVSWYQQTPGQGLQFLFEYFSETQRNKGNFPGRFSGRQFSNSRSEMNVSTLELGDSALYLCASSLVPGLAGTSTDTQYFGPGTRLTVL.

The V and J genes are TRBV7-2 and TRBJ2-3, with TRBD1 matching 12 bases. CDR1 is SGHTA, CDR2 FQGNSA, per germline. The CDR3 loop spans 14 amino acids. The V gene end was trimmed by 8 bases and the J gene end by 1 base; junction bases not matched to a gene: 1. The CDR3 reads CASRDRGRTDTQYF. In DNA, the CDR3 is TGTGCCAGCCGGGACAGGGGGCGCACAGATACGCAGTATTTT.

This clonotype has a count of ten or more. The chain couples TRBV7-2 to TRBJ1-5; TRBD1 might be the D (5 bases). CDR3 size: 13 residues. Trimming took 2 bases from V and 5 from J, leaving 7 bases between them. CDR1 is SGHTA and CDR2 is FQGNSA in the germline V gene. CDR3 in DNA: TGTGCCAGCAGCTTACGGGGGGATCAGCCCCAGCATTTT. This sequence encodes CASSLRGDQPQHF. Variable domain in full (rest from reference TRBV7-2 and TRBJ1-5): GAGVSQSPSNKVTEKGKDVELRCDPISGHTALYWYRQSLGQGLEFLIYFQGNSAPDKSGLPSDRFSAERTGGSVSTLTIQRTQQEDSAVYLCASSLRGDQPQHFGDGTRLSIL.

This clonotype was counted only a few times. The chain is built from TRBV5-4 and TRBJ1-3; the D gene is possibly TRBD1 (6 bases). Germline loops: CDR1 SGHNT, CDR2 YYREEE (reference sequence). CDR3 length: 14 residues. V was cut by 4 bases and J by 4 bases, with 12 bases left in between. CDR3 residues: CASSPPGTGNTIYF. The CDR3, as DNA: TGTGCCAGCAGCCCCCCCGGGACAGGAAACACCATATATTTT.

The chain carries TRBV5-1 and TRBJ2-2; no definite D call. The CDR3 is 15 amino acids. Germline CDR1 SGHRS, CDR2 YFSETQ. Trimming took 0 bases from V and 2 from J, leaving 8 bases between them. The CDR3 DNA sequence: TGCGCCAGCAGCTTGGAACCTCTTAACACCGGGGAGCTGTTTTTT. Protein sequence: CASSLEPLNTGELFF.

The gene calls are TRBV7-6 and TRBJ1-4; D uncertain. CDR3 length: 14 amino acids. Germline V gene sequence: CDR1 SGHVS, CDR2 FNYEAQ. V was clipped by 2 bases and J by 10 bases, with 14 bases between them. CDR3 protein: CASSLSGPVGKLFF. DNA of the CDR3: TGTGCCAGCAGCTTAAGTGGCCCGGTTGGAAAACTGTTTTTT.

The chain employs TRBV4-2 and TRBJ2-2; TRBD2 matches at 11 bases. The CDR3 loop spans 16 amino acids. V shed 3 bases, J shed 5 bases, and the junction held 5 bases outside the gene matches. CDR1 and CDR2 from the germline V gene are LGHNA and YNFKEQ. Written as DNA, the CDR3 is TGTGCCAGCAGCCACGAGTCTAGCGGGGGGACCGGGGAGCTGTTTTTT. Translating gives CASSHESSGGTGELFF.

The chain joins TRBV12-3 or TRBV12-4 to TRBJ1-5, with 9 bases lining up with TRBD1. The CDR3 totals 14 residues. V shed 6 bases, J shed 3 bases, and the junction held 3 bases outside the gene matches. In nucleotides, the CDR3 is TGTGCCAGCAGGGGGACAGGGTTCAATCAGCCCCAGCATTTT. This gives the protein CASRGTGFNQPQHF.

This sequence joins TRBV7-7 and TRBJ2-7, with D possibly TRBD2 on 5 matching bases. V shed 2 bases and J shed 3 bases, with 11 bases lying between them. Germline V gives CDR1 SSHAT, CDR2 FNYEAQ (reference sequence). The CDR3 length is 14 residues. CDR3 DNA sequence: TGTGCCAGCAGCTTAACCACGGGGAACTACGAGCAGTACTTC. The encoded protein is CASSLTTGNYEQYF. Full variable domain (remainder filled in from reference TRBV7-7 and TRBJ2-7): GAGVSQSPRYKVTKRGQDVTLRCDPISSHATLYWYQQALGQGPEFLTYFNYEAQPDKSGLPSDRFSAERPEGSISTLTIQRTEQRDSAMYRCASSLTTGNYEQYFGPGTRLTVT.

This chain joins TRBV18 and TRBJ2-7, with TRBD1 identical over 7 bases. This CDR3 spans 15 amino acids. After removal of 1 base from V and 3 bases from J, the junction contained 6 bases not matched to a gene. CDR1 and CDR2 (germline): KGHSH, LQKENI. For the CDR3, the DNA is TGTGCCAGCTCACCACGACAGGGCGCGAACTACGAGCAGTACTTC. It translates to CASSPRQGANYEQYF.

The rearrangement uses TRBV5-1 and TRBJ2-5, with D unclear. Trimming left V 4 bases short and J 1 base short, with 20 bases between. Germline CDR1 is SGHRS and CDR2 is YFSETQ. The CDR3 runs 17 residues. The CDR3 region has the DNA TGCGCCAGCAGCCCGGGTGTTTGGGAAAGAGCCCAAGAGACCCAGTACTTC. Amino acid sequence: CASSPGVWERAQETQYF. Full variable domain (rest looked up from reference TRBV5-1 and TRBJ2-5): KAGVTQTPRYLIKTRGQQVTLSCSPISGHRSVSWYQQTPGQGLQFLFEYFSETQRNKGNFPGRFSGRQFSNSRSEMNVSTLELGDSALYLCASSPGVWERAQETQYFGPGTRLLVL.

The chain is built from TRBV7-2 and TRBJ2-7, with a possible D match to TRBD2 (6 bases). CDR1 is SGHTA, CDR2 FQGNSA, per germline. Trimming shortened V by 6 bases and J by 0 bases, and 12 bases separated the two germline ends. The CDR3 totals 14 residues. The CDR3 loop is CASRPGGSSYEQYF. CDR3 DNA: TGTGCCAGCAGGCCTGGGGGGAGCTCCTACGAGCAGTACTTC.

This clonotype was detected ten times or more. This chain joins TRBV7-9 and TRBJ2-3; D is perhaps TRBD2 (5 bases). V was cut by 7 bases and J by 2 bases, with 13 bases left in between. CDR1 and CDR2 (germline): SEHNR, FQNEAQ (reference sequence). The CDR3 is 14 residues long. CDR3 protein: CASITGVHTDTQYF. DNA of the CDR3: TGTGCCAGCATCACCGGGGTCCACACAGATACGCAGTATTTT.

This clonotype was counted a few times. This chain joins TRBV7-9 and TRBJ2-7; D is ambiguous. This CDR3 region has 14 residues. Per the germline V gene, CDR1 is SEHNR and CDR2 is FQNEAQ (reference sequence). The germline V and J ends were trimmed by 1 base and 0 bases, with 7 bases remaining between them. The CDR3 loop is CASSLEATSYEQYF. For the CDR3, the DNA is TGTGCCAGCAGCTTAGAAGCCACCTCCTACGAGCAGTACTTC. The variable domain in full, with the rest retrieved from reference TRBV7-9 and TRBJ2-7, is DTGVSQNPRHKITKRGQNVTFRCDPISEHNRLYWYRQTLGQGPEFLTYFQNEAQLEKSRLLSDRFSAERPKGSFSTLEIQRTEQGDSAMYLCASSLEATSYEQYFGPGTRLTVT.

This chain uses TRBV5-1 with TRBJ2-2, with 9 bases identical to TRBD1. The CDR3 totals 15 residues. J gave up 3 bases and V 7 bases, and 7 bases lay outside the gene matches. The V gene's germline CDR1 is SGHRS and CDR2 YFSETQ. The CDR3, as DNA: TGCGCCAGCGGCCGACAGGGGGAGGACACCGGGGAGCTGTTTTTT. Residues: CASGRQGEDTGELFF.